This TCR beta chain was sequenced for a study of human versus mouse CDR3 diversity and MHC coevolution (dated by TCRdb to about 2017). Looking at the study overall: According to reports, the immunoSEQ assay detects one in 200,000 T cells and minimizes multiplex PCR amplification bias. Across mouse and human samples, the number of valid reads per sample ranged from about 5.5 x 10^6 to 1.8 x 10^7. As a reference point for TCR selection on multiple MHC II alleles, the study used human naive CD4 T cell repertoires and compared them against human-TCR-locus transgenic mice that have a single MHC II. Three healthy volunteer blood donors made up the human cohort, with one aged 30 to 40, one aged 40 to 50 and one aged 60 to 70 at collection.

There are 14 amino acids in the CDR3, from cysteine to phenylalanine inclusive. Just the 42-base CDR3 DNA is kept, in frame starting at base 1. V trim: 9 bases; J trim: 1 base; unmatched bases: 7. CDR1 and CDR2 (MDHEN, SYDVKM) derive from the germline V gene. Worth noting for this clone: Its antigen is unknown. No clone much larger than this one lies a single base away; base qualities are absent.

Fluorescence-activated cell sorting was used to pull naive CD4 T cells, meaning cells that were CD45RO-negative and CD62L-positive, out of the PBMCs. From each donor, approximately 50 ml of fresh peripheral blood was taken, and Ficoll density centrifugation was then used to isolate PBMCs. Cells were sorted on a FACSAria III instrument, and every sample had a purity above 90%. Genomic DNA was extracted from the sorted cells using the QIAGEN blood and tissue kit and was quantified on a NanoDrop 1000. Deep sequencing and quantification of TCR alpha and beta chains were performed on the immunoSEQ platform by multiplex PCR of genomic DNA. The authors' pipeline ran thus. IMGT gene and region definitions were used to annotate TCR sequences. Out-of-frame rearrangements served as a stand-in for the preselection repertoire and were compared with in-frame clonotypes. The iCHAO1 estimator supplied with the immunoSEQ platform was used to estimate repertoire size. Clonal inequality was measured with a Gini index on in-frame amino acid clonotypes, based on the Lorenz curve. Shared clonotypes were counted with the intersect function of the R package tcR, and similarity was scored with the Jaccard index. Principal component analysis of V, J and V-J usage frequencies was run with the R prcomp function without normalization. TCRdb stores this immuneACCESS table with in-frame sequences only. Part of the clones is absent; in the studies checked, under half of the shortfall reflects unresolved V genes, and no reason is known for the rest. The DNA gave D and trimming, while V, J and clone size come from that table. Recorded for this sample are about 77,000 clones; roughly 90% of them occurred a single time. Roughly 0.15% of the sample lies in the top ten.

Study-wide conclusions, independent of this receptor: The largest TCR beta repertoire according to iCHAO1 estimates belonged to humans, at 1.5 million or so clonotypes, a result attributed likely to selection by multiple MHC II molecules. Two of the three human donors showed the lowest clonal inequality scores among all compared groups. Repertoire diversity was not regarded as directly comparable between humans and mice because human T cells were selected on six or seven MHC II alleles. On average, humans had more CDR3 deletions and insertions than mice did, pointing to greater exonuclease and TdT activity.

The chain is assembled from TRBV28 and TRBJ1-1, with TRBD1 matching 8 junction bases. The clonotype originates from a person aged 25 to 75 in good health. What was sequenced was naive CD4+ T cells from blood. The cell subset or site label for this specimen denotes: CD45RO-negative CD62L-positive naive CD4 T cells. The nucleotides read TGTGCCAGTTCTACTACAGGGGGGAACACTGAAGCTTTCTTT. Its translation reads: CASSTTGGNTEAFF.